Below, 17 T cell receptor beta chains from the same sample are listed, as sequenced in a study of blood T cell repertoires in COVID-19. Assay: immunoSEQ multiplex PCR; the TCRdb copy retains only in-frame clones and omits some. This table has 200,000 to 250,000 clones, 92% appearing once. Sequenced: peripheral blood. The receptor source for this set is a man in his 60s with COVID-19, enrolled during active disease.

The CDR3 nucleotides read TGTGCCAGCAGCCCGACAGGGGGCGGCGGCTATGGCTACACCTTC. It translates to CASSPTGGGGYGYTF. This chain joins TRBV3-1 (or the pseudogene TRBV3-2) and TRBJ1-2, with 10 bases fitting TRBD1. This CDR3 has 15 residues. Germline CDR1 reads LGHDT; CDR2 reads YNNKEL (reference sequence). Trimming removed 4 bases from V and 4 bases from J; junction bases left unmatched: 6.

V usage is TRBV11-2 and J usage is TRBJ1-2; 9 bases are shared with TRBD1. The CDR3 sequence is 13 residues long. Germline V lookup: CDR1 SGHAT, CDR2 FQNNGV. Trimming at V came to 4 bases and at J to 4 bases, leaving 1 base not matched to a gene. The CDR3 sequence: CASSSGQGYGYTF. CDR3 DNA: TGTGCCAGCAGCTCGGGACAGGGCTATGGCTACACCTTC.

The chain combines TRBV3-1 (or the pseudogene TRBV3-2) with TRBJ1-4; 8 nucleotides line up with TRBD1. Per the germline V gene, CDR1 is LGHDT and CDR2 is YNNKEL (reference sequence). The trim removed 5 bases at V and 7 bases at J, leaving 6 bases unmatched. CDR3 length: 14 amino acids. CDR3 residues: CASSETGEFEKLFF. The CDR3 DNA sequence: TGTGCCAGCAGCGAGACAGGGGAGTTTGAAAAACTGTTTTTT.

The chain recombines TRBV15 with TRBJ2-6, with 7 bases aligning to TRBD2. CDR3 length: 15 residues. Germline V CDR1 and CDR2: LNHNV, YYDKDF (reference sequence). J was trimmed by 2 bases and V by 3 bases; bases with no gene match: 1. In DNA form, the CDR3 reads TGTGCCACCAGCAGGGCGGGAGCTGGGGCCAACGTCCTGACTTTC. It codes for CATSRAGAGANVLTF.

This chain links TRBV4-2 with TRBJ2-5; D not resolved. Germline CDR1 LGHNA, CDR2 YNFKEQ. The CDR3 totals 15 residues. V lost 0 bases and J lost 5, with 13 bases in between. The CDR3 sequence is CASSQELPPRETQYF. The CDR3 DNA sequence: TGTGCCAGCAGCCAAGAACTACCCCCGCGGGAGACCCAGTACTTC.

The rearrangement joins TRBV28 to TRBJ2-7, with TRBD2 matching over 7 bases. Germline CDR1 is MDHEN and CDR2 is SYDVKM. CDR3 length equals 15 residues. Germline trimming cut 5 bases from V and 2 bases from J; bases unmatched to any gene: 9. CDR3 nucleotides: TGTGCCAGCAGTCCATGGACTAGTTCGGCCTACGAGCAGTACTTC. Amino acids: CASSPWTSSAYEQYF.

The V and J genes are TRBV9 and TRBJ2-1, with a tentative D call TRBD1 (6 bases). V lost 0 bases and J lost 5, with 18 bases in between. CDR1 SGDLS and CDR2 YYNGEE come from the germline V gene. The CDR3 runs to 17 residues. The CDR3 region is CASSVEGVGRPHNEQFF. The CDR3 DNA follows: TGTGCCAGCAGCGTAGAGGGGGTGGGCAGACCTCACAATGAGCAGTTCTTC.

The chain joins TRBV10-2 to TRBJ1-2, with D hard to call. Between the trimmed V and J ends, which lost 2 bases and 4 bases, there was a span of 2 bases. In germline, CDR1 is WSHSY, CDR2 SAAADI. The CDR3 contains 11 residues. CDR3 coding DNA: TGCGCCAGCAGTGAGCTCTATGGCTACACCTTC. It yields the protein CASSELYGYTF.

The rearrangement uses TRBV5-4 and TRBJ2-7, with D possibly matching TRBD2 (6 bases). The CDR3 is made up of 16 amino acids. CDR1 SGHNT and CDR2 YYREEE come from the germline V gene (reference sequence). The V end was cut by 5 bases, the J end by 3 bases, with 21 bases between. The CDR3 loop is CASRPDPGTHYYEQYF. The CDR3 region has the DNA TGTGCCAGCAGACCCGATCCCGGGACTCACTACTACGAGCAGTACTTC.

The chain couples TRBV7-2 to TRBJ2-5, with 9 nucleotides matching TRBD2. The CDR3 is made up of 15 amino acids. Per germline, CDR1 SGHTA and CDR2 FQGNSA. Losses at the gene ends were 4 bases for V and 1 base for J; bases not matched to a gene: 4. CDR3 loop: CASSWLAGAQETQYF. For the CDR3, the DNA is TGTGCCAGCAGCTGGTTAGCGGGAGCCCAAGAGACCCAGTACTTC.

With regard to this clone: The same CDR3 also results from other DNA sequences found in this sample. The rearrangement links TRBV12-3 or TRBV12-4 to TRBJ2-2; D unclear. V gave up 4 bases and J gave up 4 bases, with 7 bases separating them. The CDR3 runs to 13 residues. CDR3 sequence (DNA): TGTGCCAGCAGTTCAACGGGCACCGGGGAGCTGTTTTTT. The encoded protein is CASSSTGTGELFF.

This rearrangement joins TRBV12-3 or TRBV12-4 to TRBJ1-1; D uncertain. V was clipped by 1 base and J by 5 bases, with 5 bases between them. This CDR3 spans 12 amino acids. As DNA, the CDR3 is TGTGCCAGCAGTTTAGGGCAGACTGAAGCTTTCTTT. This encodes CASSLGQTEAFF.

This chain uses TRBV9 with TRBJ2-1, with 9 bases lining up with TRBD1. The germline V gene has CDR1 SGDLS and CDR2 YYNGEE. The V gene end was trimmed by 1 base and the J gene end by 4 bases; junction bases not matched to a gene: 6. This CDR3 region has 16 residues. CDR3 nucleotides: TGTGCCAGCAGCGTACAGGGGACAGGGTGGTACAATGAGCAGTTCTTC. Amino acid sequence: CASSVQGTGWYNEQFF.

V is TRBV19 and J is TRBJ1-1; no clear D. This CDR3 is built from 13 residues. Germline CDR1 and CDR2: LNHDA and SQIVND (reference sequence). The V and J ends lost 2 bases and 7 bases respectively, with 11 bases between them. The CDR3 DNA reads as TGTGCCAGTAGTATATTAGAGGGCGGTGAAGCTTTCTTT. Translating it yields CASSILEGGEAFF.

The genes are TRBV3-1 (or the pseudogene TRBV3-2) and TRBJ1-5; D gene unclear. Germline CDR1 is LGHDT and CDR2 is YNNKEL (reference sequence). The CDR3 runs to 14 residues. Between the trimmed V and J ends, which lost 3 bases and 7 bases, there was a span of 13 bases. The CDR3 bases are TGTGCCAGCAGCCAGGACTCTTTGGGACAGCCCCAGCATTTT. Its translation: CASSQDSLGQPQHF.

The CDR3 region has the DNA TGTGCCATCAGTGACGGGACAGGGGCGCGGGCCGGGGAGCTGTTTTTT. Translated: CAISDGTGARAGELFF. The rearrangement uses TRBV10-3 and TRBJ2-2; 10 nucleotides match TRBD1. V trimming: 3 bases; J trimming: 6 bases; junction bases outside the gene matches: 7. CDR3 length: 16 residues. CDR1 is ENHRY, CDR2 SYGVKD, per germline.

This clone was recorded once. This CDR3 is CASLRSPNEKLFF. As DNA, the CDR3 is TGTGCCAGCCTCAGGTCCCCGAATGAAAAACTGTTTTTT. The gene calls are TRBV21-1 and TRBJ1-4; the table's D call of TRBD1 was not tested on the DNA. TRBV21-1 is given as a pseudogene. The CDR3 covers 13 residues.